The 22 T cell receptor beta chains reported below all come from one sample, sequenced in a study of blood T cell repertoires in COVID-19. The protocol was immunoSEQ multiplex PCR, while the TCRdb copy is restricted to in-frame clones and leaves out a portion. The sample consists of about 400,000 clones, more than 75% of them appearing once. The sequenced material came from peripheral blood. Source of these receptors: a human donor in a cohort sampled during active COVID-19.

CDR3 region: CAISERTGGNQPQHF. CDR3 nucleotide sequence: TGTGCCATCAGTGAAAGGACTGGCGGCAATCAGCCCCAGCATTTT. V usage is TRBV10-3 and J usage is TRBJ1-5; D uncertain. The CDR3 is made up of 15 amino acids. V was shortened by 3 bases and J by 2 bases, with 11 bases between the two germline ends. Germline V gene data show CDR1 as ENHRY and CDR2 as SYGVKD.

V and J are TRBV28 and TRBJ1-1; TRBD1 matches at 9 bases. Germline V gives CDR1 MDHEN, CDR2 SYDVKM. The CDR3 contains 14 residues. V lost 3 bases and J lost 6; bases outside the gene matches: 5. The CDR3: CASSFNRGRAEAFF. The CDR3 coding sequence is TGTGCCAGCAGTTTTAACAGGGGGCGGGCTGAAGCTTTCTTT.

The chain joins TRBV24-1 to TRBJ2-2; 11 bases match TRBD2. The V and J ends lost 6 bases and 0 bases, in that order; junction bases with no gene match: 8. The CDR3 runs 18 residues. Germline V gene data show CDR1 as KGHDR and CDR2 as SFDVKD. CDR3 nucleotide sequence: TGTGCCACCAGTAGGACTAGCGGGCACCGAGCGAACACCGGGGAGCTGTTTTTT. Translated: CATSRTSGHRANTGELFF.

This chain uses TRBV7-6 with TRBJ2-1; 7 positions agree with TRBD1. V trimming: 5 bases; J trimming: 8 bases; junction bases outside the gene matches: 12. From germline, CDR1 is SGHVS and CDR2 FNYEAQ. CDR3 length: 15 residues. The CDR3 spells CASSPQPYRGHEQFF. The CDR3 bases are TGTGCCAGCAGCCCTCAACCCTACAGGGGCCATGAGCAGTTCTTC. Looking up the rest from reference TRBV7-6 and TRBJ2-1 gives the full variable domain: GAGVSQSPRYKVTKRGQDVALRCDPISGHVSLYWYRQALGQGPEFLTYFNYEAQQDKSGLPNDRFSAERPEGSISTLTIQRTEQRDSAMYRCASSPQPYRGHEQFFGPGTRLTVL.

This rearrangement joins TRBV11-1 to TRBJ2-5; the match to TRBD1 covers 7 bases. From germline, CDR1 is SGHAT and CDR2 FQDESV (reference sequence). CDR3 length: 15 amino acids. V lost 1 base, J lost 3 bases, and 5 bases stayed unmatched. CDR3 nucleotides: TGTGCCAGCAGCTTAGAGGGACAGAACGAAGAGACCCAGTACTTC. Protein product: CASSLEGQNEETQYF.

The chain joins TRBV11-3 to TRBJ2-7; 9 bases map to TRBD1. The ends lost 3 bases at V and 1 base at J; junction bases unmatched: 1. In germline, CDR1 is SGHNT, CDR2 YENEEA. The CDR3 has 14 amino acids. The CDR3 DNA reads as TGTGCCAGCAGCTTGGGGACAGGGTCCTACGAGCAGTACTTC. It codes for CASSLGTGSYEQYF. The full variable domain, with the rest looked up from reference TRBV11-3 and TRBJ2-7, is EAGVVQSPRYKIIEKKQPVAFWCNPISGHNTLYWYLQNLGQGPELLIRYENEEAVDDSQLPKDRFSAERLKGVDSTLKIQPAELGDSAVYLCASSLGTGSYEQYFGPGTRLTVT.

The CDR3 region has the DNA TGTGCCAGCAGCCACAGAGGGAGAGGGTCCCAAGAGACCCAGTACTTC. Its protein product is CASSHRGRGSQETQYF. This chain uses TRBV3-1 (or the pseudogene TRBV3-2) with TRBJ2-5, with D possibly matching TRBD2 (5 bases). The germline CDR1 and CDR2 sequences are LGHDT and YNNKEL (reference sequence). The V and J ends lost 3 bases and 1 base respectively, with 15 bases between them. The CDR3 loop spans 16 amino acids.

In its sample, this clone was seen once. The genes are TRBV5-8 and TRBJ2-5; the D is unclear. Trimming took off 0 bases at V and 4 bases at J, with 16 bases between the two ends. CDR3 length: 16 amino acids. Looked up from germline, CDR1 is SGHTS and CDR2 is YDEGEE. CDR3 nucleotides: TGTGCCAGCAGCTTGGTTGGAGCCCAAGTGGGAGAGACCCAGTACTTC. It codes for CASSLVGAQVGETQYF.

This clone was recorded once. An end of the junction does not agree with germline; a read error may underlie this. The chain links TRBV19 to TRBJ1-5; D possibly corresponds to TRBD1 (5 bases). The CDR3 sequence is 14 residues long. CDR1 is LNHDA and CDR2 is SQIVND in the germline V gene (reference sequence). Here the CDR3 reads CASSIRQPNRPQHF. CDR3 coding DNA: TGTGCCAGTAGTATAAGACAGCCCAATCGGCCCCAGCATTTT.

The table lists this clone with a count of one. The chain recombines TRBV11-3 with TRBJ1-3; D is uncertain. V lost 0 bases and J lost 4, with 4 bases in between. The CDR3 runs to 13 residues. Germline CDR1 SGHNT, CDR2 YENEEA. The CDR3 reads CASSLDPGNTIYF. CDR3 coding DNA: TGTGCCAGCAGCTTAGATCCAGGAAACACCATATATTTT.

This CDR3 is CASSQESGGTADEQYF. DNA for the CDR3: TGCGCCAGCAGCCAAGAGTCCGGCGGGACGGCCGACGAGCAGTACTTC. The chain combines TRBV4-1 with TRBJ2-7; possible D gene TRBD2, 6 bases. V shed 0 bases and J shed 5 bases, with 17 bases lying between them. Per the germline V gene, CDR1 is MGHRA and CDR2 is YSYEKL. The CDR3 is 16 amino acids.

The chain couples TRBV7-8 to TRBJ2-7; 7 bases agree with TRBD2. Germline V lookup: CDR1 SGHVS, CDR2 FQNEAQ. CDR3 size: 14 residues. V was pared by 6 bases and J by 2 bases, with 7 bases of the junction left unmatched. CDR3 coding DNA: TGTGCCAGCAGGAGGTCTAGCGGTACCTACGAGCAGTACTTC. Protein: CASRRSSGTYEQYF.

This clone was counted only a few times. V is TRBV30 and J is TRBJ1-5, with D perhaps matching TRBD1 (6 bases). Germline lookup yields CDR1 GTSNPN and CDR2 SVGIG (reference sequence). This CDR3 contains 15 residues. Trimming took off 4 bases at V and 1 base at J, with 14 bases between the two ends. This CDR3 is CAWNREGGSNQPQHF. The DNA of the CDR3 is TGTGCCTGGAACAGGGAAGGTGGGAGCAATCAGCCCCAGCATTTT.

This chain links TRBV7-9 with TRBJ2-1, with D possibly being TRBD2 (6 bases). This CDR3 spans 16 amino acids. CDR1 and CDR2 from the germline V gene are SEHNR and FQNEAQ (reference sequence). V lost 6 bases to trimming and J lost 3 bases, with 18 bases between them. CDR3 nucleotide sequence: TGTGCCAGCAGTTGGACTACTCCTTCGGGCTACAATGAGCAGTTCTTC. Translated, it gives CASSWTTPSGYNEQFF.

The chain has TRBV6-5 and TRBJ2-7; D gene ambiguous. Trimming stripped 2 bases from V and 2 bases from J, with 13 bases between. Germline-derived CDR1 and CDR2 are MNHEY and SVGAGI. The CDR3 consists of 15 residues. The CDR3 sequence: CASSYEGQAAYEQYF. The CDR3 coding sequence is TGTGCCAGCAGTTACGAAGGCCAGGCCGCCTACGAGCAGTACTTC.

This clone occurred once. J is TRBJ2-5 and V is TRBV4-1, with TRBD1 identical over 7 bases. Germline loops: CDR1 MGHRA, CDR2 YSYEKL. This CDR3 region has 17 residues. The trim removed 4 bases at V and 0 bases at J, leaving 11 bases unmatched. The CDR3 region has the DNA TGCGCCAGCAGCCGCAAGGGGGCGGCGGGCTACCAAGAGACCCAGTACTTC. Protein sequence: CASSRKGAAGYQETQYF.

The V and J genes are TRBV6-4 and TRBJ2-2, with TRBD1 as a possible D gene (8 bases). The V gene's germline CDR1 is MRHNA and CDR2 SNTAGT. This CDR3 comprises 15 residues. Trimming stripped 3 bases from V and 4 bases from J, with 12 bases between. DNA for the CDR3: TGTGCCAGCAGTGAGACAGGGGAGGGCACCGGGGAGCTGTTTTTT. This gives the protein CASSETGEGTGELFF.

This clone was seen only once. The chain links TRBV27 to TRBJ2-1; D possibly corresponds to TRBD2 (5 bases). The germline CDR1 and CDR2 sequences are MNHEY and SMNVEV (reference sequence). The CDR3 loop spans 18 amino acids. Deletions cut 3 bases from V and 0 bases from J, with 18 bases between. The CDR3 reads CASSFVWSGPISYNEQFF. The DNA of the CDR3 is TGTGCCAGCAGTTTCGTTTGGAGCGGCCCCATCTCCTACAATGAGCAGTTCTTC.

The V gene is TRBV5-8, the J gene TRBJ2-1; TRBD2 matches at 11 bases. This CDR3 region has 15 residues. CDR1 is SGHTS, CDR2 YDEGEE, per germline. V gave up 1 base and J gave up 7 bases; unmatched junction bases: 4. The CDR3 sequence: CASSLWSSGGNEQFF. In nucleotides, the CDR3 is TGTGCCAGCAGCTTGTGGTCTAGCGGGGGGAATGAGCAGTTCTTC.

The chain links TRBV5-5 to TRBJ2-1, with a weak D call TRBD1 (6 bases). Germline CDR1 and CDR2: SGHKS and YYEKEE (reference sequence). The CDR3 length is 14 residues. Trimming removed 0 bases from V and 8 bases from J, with 12 bases in between. CDR3 sequence: CASSLEGTSYEQFF. The CDR3 DNA reads TGTGCCAGCAGCTTGGAAGGGACATCTTATGAGCAGTTCTTC.

The V and J genes are TRBV28 and TRBJ2-7, with D possibly being TRBD2 (6 bases). Trimming left V 7 bases short and J 2 bases short, with 15 bases between. CDR1 is MDHEN and CDR2 is SYDVKM in the germline V gene. This CDR3 is 14 amino acids long. The CDR3 DNA reads TGTGCCAGCATAGGGGAGGCTCAGCCCTACGAGCAGTACTTC. Its translation is CASIGEAQPYEQYF.

The chain uses TRBV19 and TRBJ1-2; 8 bases are a match to TRBD1. Per the germline V gene, CDR1 is LNHDA and CDR2 is SQIVND (reference sequence). J was trimmed by 1 base and V by 5 bases; bases with no gene match: 6. CDR3 length: 15 amino acids. The CDR3 bases are TGTGCCAGTAGTCCTCTGGACAGGGTTAACTATGGCTACACCTTC. Amino acid sequence: CASSPLDRVNYGYTF.